Following are 8 T cell receptor beta chains from one sample sequenced in a study of blood T cell repertoires in COVID-19. TCRdb keeps only in-frame clones here, not all; method: immunoSEQ multiplex PCR. The sample carries roughly 190,000 clones, approximately 86% recorded once. The specimen was PBMCs or T cells enriched from blood (not recorded which). These receptors originate from a woman in her 30s who had recovered from COVID-19.

V is TRBV2 and J is TRBJ2-5; 10 bases map to TRBD1. The CDR3 runs to 15 residues. The germline gives CDR1 SNHLY, CDR2 FYNNEI. V dropped 5 bases and J dropped 3; count of bases not matched to a gene: 6. CDR3 nucleotides: TGTGCCAGCAGTCCGGACAGGGGGGCGAAAGAGACCCAGTACTTC. It encodes CASSPDRGAKETQYF.

The chain carries TRBV9 and TRBJ2-3; perhaps TRBD2 as D (6 bases). The CDR3 covers 16 residues. The germline gives CDR1 SGDLS, CDR2 YYNGEE. Trimming pared 4 bases from V and 0 bases from J, leaving 15 bases between. The CDR3 bases are TGTGCCAGCAGCTATTACCGGGACTCGAGCACAGATACGCAGTATTTT. Its translation: CASSYYRDSSTDTQYF.

This clone turned up a few times. V gene TRBV19 combines with J gene TRBJ1-4; D gene unclear. V dropped 3 bases and J dropped 9 bases, with 8 bases sitting between them. The CDR3 has 12 amino acids. Germline V gene lookup returns CDR1 LNHDA and CDR2 SQIVND (reference sequence). CDR3 in amino acids: CASSIGGKKLFF. The CDR3, as DNA: TGTGCCAGTAGTATTGGAGGGAAAAAACTGTTTTTT.

V gene TRBV9 combines with J gene TRBJ2-4; TRBD2 matches at 7 bases. This CDR3 is built from 15 residues. With V trimmed by 3 bases and J by 1 base, 4 bases remained unmatched. Germline CDR1 SGDLS, CDR2 YYNGEE. This chain's CDR3 is CASSAAGVAKNIQYF. The CDR3 nucleotides read TGTGCCAGCAGCGCCGCGGGAGTCGCCAAAAACATTCAGTACTTC. The variable domain in full, completed from reference TRBV9 and TRBJ2-4, reads DSGVTQTPKHLITATGQRVTLRCSPRSGDLSVYWYQQSLDQGLQFLIQYYNGEERAKGNILERFSAQQFPDLHSELNLSSLELGDSALYFCASSAAGVAKNIQYFGAGTRLSVL.

V is TRBV3-1 (or the pseudogene TRBV3-2) and J is TRBJ2-1, with 9 positions matching TRBD2. Germline V CDR1 and CDR2: LGHDT, YNNKEL (reference sequence). Losses at the gene ends were 4 bases for V and 8 bases for J; bases not matched to a gene: 9. CDR3 length: 15 residues. The CDR3 DNA sequence: TGTGCCAGCAGCCGCCGGGGCGGGGGGGCCGATGAGCAGTTCTTC. Encoded protein: CASSRRGGGADEQFF.

The chain recombines TRBV6-5 with TRBJ2-3; 9 bases align to TRBD2. Germline CDR1 MNHEY, CDR2 SVGAGI. The CDR3 is 15 residues long. V was pared by 6 bases and J by 5 bases, with 9 bases of the junction left unmatched. The CDR3 loop is CASRASGAVGDTQYF. In DNA, the CDR3 is TGTGCCAGCAGGGCTAGCGGGGCCGTGGGAGATACGCAGTATTTT.

This clone was seen a single time. This rearrangement joins TRBV5-1 to TRBJ1-2; no reliable D call. CDR3 length: 16 amino acids. Germline CDR1 is SGHRS and CDR2 is YFSETQ. Trimming removed 0 bases from V and 1 base from J, with 13 bases in between. The CDR3 DNA is TGCGCCAGCAGCTTGGTTTCTGGCCGTCTTAACTATGGCTACACCTTC. Its translation: CASSLVSGRLNYGYTF.

This rearrangement joins TRBV7-3 to TRBJ2-1; D may be TRBD2 (5 bases). CDR1 SGHTA and CDR2 FQGTGA come from the germline V gene. The CDR3 loop spans 14 amino acids. V dropped 2 bases and J dropped 0 bases, with 5 bases sitting between them. CDR3 residues: CASSLRGSYNEQFF. Written as DNA, the CDR3 is TGTGCCAGCAGCTTACGGGGCTCCTACAATGAGCAGTTCTTC.